The 18 T cell receptor beta chains in this list originate from one sample, sequenced in a study of T cells in Graves' hyperthyroidism and ophthalmopathy. RNA transcripts served as the template for amplifying TCR beta CDR3 regions. Researchers ran a first-round RT-PCR on the TCR CDR3 using the HTBI primer set. MiXCR, applied by TCRdb to the multiplex PCR reads, yields one record per CDR3 protein. This table holds more than 500,000 distinct CDR3 sequences, 15% to 20% found once. Sequences were obtained from blood. These receptors originate from a woman in her twenties or thirties with Graves' ophthalmopathy.

This clonotype was seen a few times. This rearrangement joins TRBV20-1 to TRBJ2-5; D remains unclear. This CDR3 region has 12 residues. V was clipped by 5 bases and J by 5 bases, with 12 bases between them. Looked up from germline, CDR1 is DFQATT and CDR2 is SNEGSKA (reference sequence). CDR3 nucleotide sequence: TGCAGTGCTGCGATTCTAGGGGAGACCCAGTACTTC. This encodes CSAAILGETQYF.

At least ten counts were recorded for this clonotype. The chain employs TRBV12-3 or TRBV12-4 and TRBJ2-2, with D unclear. This CDR3 is 16 amino acids long. Between the trimmed V and J ends, which lost 3 bases and 4 bases, there was a span of 15 bases. Here the CDR3 DNA reads TGTGCCAGCAGTTTTCTGACACCACTTAGCACCGGGGAGCTGTTTTTT. Translated: CASSFLTPLSTGELFF.

This clonotype was recorded a few times. The chain uses TRBV14 and TRBJ2-7; 12 bases map to TRBD1. Germline V gene lookup returns CDR1 SGHDN and CDR2 FVKESK. The CDR3 totals 15 residues. The trim removed 4 bases at V and 5 bases at J, leaving 6 bases unmatched. The CDR3 protein is CASSPNWDRGHEQYF. The CDR3 DNA follows: TGTGCCAGCAGCCCCAATTGGGACAGGGGGCACGAGCAGTACTTC.

This clonotype has just a few counts. The chain links TRBV7-3 to TRBJ2-1; D not certain. Germline CDR1 and CDR2: SGHTA and FQGTGA. CDR3 length: 13 residues. Trimming pared 6 bases from V and 12 bases from J, leaving 18 bases between. CDR3 bases: TGTGCCAGCAGTCAAACAGCCGGTTTTGGGCAGTTCTTC. This codes for CASSQTAGFGQFF.

In its sample, this clonotype was seen many times. J is TRBJ1-2 and V is TRBV27; unclear D gene. V dropped 5 bases and J dropped 2 bases, with 9 bases sitting between them. Germline CDR1 is MNHEY and CDR2 is SMNVEV (reference sequence). CDR3 length equals 13 residues. CDR3 coding DNA: TGTGCCAGCAGTCCATTGGACAACTATGGCTACACCTTC. Its translation: CASSPLDNYGYTF.

The chain recombines TRBV24-1 with TRBJ2-3; 10 positions agree with TRBD1. The CDR3 contains 16 residues. Germline loops: CDR1 KGHDR, CDR2 SFDVKD. After removal of 4 bases from V and 8 bases from J, the junction contained 11 bases not matched to a gene. The CDR3 coding sequence is TGTGCCACCAGTGACAGGACAGGGGGGAACGAAGGTACGCAGTATTTT. Translated: CATSDRTGGNEGTQYF.

The chain has TRBV6-1 and TRBJ2-3; the D is unclear. V was cut by 6 bases and J by 5 bases, with 6 bases left in between. Germline lookup yields CDR1 MNHNS and CDR2 SASEGT. The CDR3 totals 11 residues. The CDR3 region has the DNA TGTGCCAGCAGGACGGGAGATACGCAGTATTTT. Translating gives CASRTGDTQYF.

This clonotype has more than one count but fewer than ten. J is TRBJ2-3 and V is TRBV27; 7 bases are shared with TRBD2. The CDR3 sequence is 14 residues long. Germline CDR1 is MNHEY and CDR2 is SMNVEV (reference sequence). J lost 8 bases, V lost 6 bases, and 11 bases had no gene match. This chain's CDR3 is CASSLLTSPGTQYF. DNA of the CDR3: TGTGCCAGCAGCCTCCTGACTAGCCCAGGTACGCAGTATTTT.

This clonotype was detected many times. The gene calls are TRBV10-1 and TRBJ2-1, with 9 bases fitting TRBD1. Germline CDR1 and CDR2: WNHNN and SYGVQD (reference sequence). This CDR3 is 17 amino acids long. V was pared by 6 bases and J by 4 bases, with 13 bases of the junction left unmatched. The CDR3 DNA reads TGCGCCAGCAGGCCGGGACAGGGTTCGCGAAAATACAATGAGCAGTTCTTC. Translating gives CASRPGQGSRKYNEQFF.

This clonotype is a singleton in its sample. The chain couples TRBV28 to TRBJ2-3, with 15 positions matching TRBD2. Trimming at V came to 7 bases and at J to 8 bases, leaving 16 bases not matched to a gene. This CDR3 region has 18 residues. Germline V gene sequence: CDR1 MDHEN, CDR2 SYDVKM. As DNA, the CDR3 is TGTGCCAGCACCGTGATAACGGGACTAGCGGGAGGTTGGAGTACGCAGTATTTT. Translated, it gives CASTVITGLAGGWSTQYF.

This clonotype was detected ten times or more. The gene calls are TRBV11-2 and TRBJ2-3; D uncertain. Trimming took 0 bases from V and 7 from J, leaving 8 bases between them. The germline CDR1 and CDR2 sequences are SGHAT and FQNNGV. The CDR3 has 13 residues. The CDR3 sequence is CASSLEGLNTQYF. The CDR3 DNA is TGTGCCAGCAGCTTAGAAGGGCTTAATACGCAGTATTTT.

There are many counts of this clonotype. The J gene is TRBJ2-7, the V gene TRBV6-1, with D unclear. The CDR3 is made up of 15 amino acids. Germline assignment: CDR1 MNHNS and CDR2 SASEGT. V shed 2 bases and J shed 6 bases, with 17 bases lying between them. As DNA, the CDR3 is TGTGCCAGCAGTGAAATCTTCGGCAGTTACTTCGAGCAGTACTTC. This codes for CASSEIFGSYFEQYF.

This clonotype was detected a few times. The rearrangement uses TRBV27 and TRBJ2-2, with TRBD2 identical over 9 bases. The CDR3 spans 16 residues. Germline V gene lookup returns CDR1 MNHEY and CDR2 SMNVEV (reference sequence). Germline trimming cut 1 base from V and 4 bases from J; bases unmatched to any gene: 4. CDR3 nucleotide sequence: TGTGCCAGCAGTTTATATCTAGCGGGAATCACCGGGGAGCTGTTTTTT. Residues: CASSLYLAGITGELFF.

This clonotype was counted many times. The chain is built from TRBV20-1 and TRBJ2-7; 8 nucleotides align to TRBD2. Germline-derived CDR1 and CDR2 are DFQATT and SNEGSKA (reference sequence). V lost 3 bases, J lost 5 bases, and 3 bases stayed unmatched. The CDR3 is 12 residues long. The CDR3 region is CSASGRADEQYF. DNA for the CDR3: TGCAGTGCTAGCGGGAGGGCCGACGAGCAGTACTTC.

In this sample, this clonotype turned up many times. The chain joins TRBV4-3 to TRBJ1-1; no firm D call. The germline V and J ends were trimmed by 0 bases and 5 bases, with 10 bases remaining between them. The CDR3 length is 14 residues. CDR1 is LGHNA and CDR2 is YSLEER in the germline V gene. The chain's CDR3 is CASSQDSRRTEAFF. CDR3 nucleotides: TGCGCCAGCAGCCAAGATTCCCGGAGGACTGAAGCTTTCTTT.

This clonotype came up many times. Written as DNA, the CDR3 is TGTGCCAGCAGCCCTCCTTGGACAGATACGCAGTATTTT. The encoded protein is CASSPPWTDTQYF. V is TRBV6-1 and J is TRBJ2-3; no clear D. The CDR3 extends over 13 amino acids. Looked up from germline, CDR1 is MNHNS and CDR2 is SASEGT. V gave up 6 bases and J gave up 3 bases, with 10 bases separating them.

The V gene is TRBV7-8, the J gene TRBJ2-2, with TRBD2 matching over 8 bases. The CDR3 is 17 residues long. Germline CDR1 SGHVS, CDR2 FQNEAQ. V trimming: 5 bases; J trimming: 0 bases; junction bases outside the gene matches: 8. CDR3 protein: CASSLIAGLANTGELFF. In nucleotides, the CDR3 is TGTGCCAGCAGCCTTATAGCGGGACTCGCGAACACCGGGGAGCTGTTTTTT.

There are a few counts of this clonotype. The V and J genes are TRBV10-3 and TRBJ2-7; 9 bases align to TRBD2. The V gene's germline CDR1 is ENHRY and CDR2 SYGVKD. CDR3 length: 16 residues. Germline trimming cut 10 bases from V and 3 bases from J; bases unmatched to any gene: 16. Here the CDR3 DNA reads TGTGCCACAGATCCCGGGACTAGCTTCGGAGGCTACGAGCAGTACTTC. Translated, it gives CATDPGTSFGGYEQYF.